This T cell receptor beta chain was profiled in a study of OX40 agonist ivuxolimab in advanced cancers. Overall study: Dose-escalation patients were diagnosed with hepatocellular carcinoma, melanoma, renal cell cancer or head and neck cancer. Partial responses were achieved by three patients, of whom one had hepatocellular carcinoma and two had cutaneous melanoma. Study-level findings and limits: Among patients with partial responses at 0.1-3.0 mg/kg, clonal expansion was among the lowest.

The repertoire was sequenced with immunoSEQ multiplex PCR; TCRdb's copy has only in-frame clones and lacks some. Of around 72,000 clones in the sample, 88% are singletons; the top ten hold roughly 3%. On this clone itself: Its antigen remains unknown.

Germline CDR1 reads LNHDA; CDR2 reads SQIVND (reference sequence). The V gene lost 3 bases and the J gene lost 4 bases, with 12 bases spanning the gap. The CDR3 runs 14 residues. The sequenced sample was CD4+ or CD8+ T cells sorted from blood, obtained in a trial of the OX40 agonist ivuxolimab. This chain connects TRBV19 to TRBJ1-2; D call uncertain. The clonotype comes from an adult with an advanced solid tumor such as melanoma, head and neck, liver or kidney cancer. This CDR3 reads CASSIATDPYGYTF. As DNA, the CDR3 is TGTGCCAGTAGTATCGCAACAGACCCCTATGGCTACACCTTC.